This entry lists 18 T cell receptor beta chains sequenced from one sample in a study of T cell changes during pregnancy in multiple sclerosis (dated by TCRdb to about 2019). Library preparation was by the immunoSEQ multiplex PCR assay. Drawn from immuneACCESS, this table holds only the in-frame rearrangements with V and J called that TCRdb kept. Clones are partly lost; checked studies trace under half to an unresolved V gene and leave the rest unexplained. The sample table contains about 87,000 clones; only one count was recorded for 90% to 95% of them. Around 1.4% of the sample is held by the ten biggest clonotypes. Sequenced here: peripheral blood, sampled in the third trimester of pregnancy. The receptors were gathered from a female donor in good health, enrolled as a control in a pregnancy study.

The rearrangement links TRBV5-6 to TRBJ2-7, with TRBD2 identical over 8 bases. This CDR3 comprises 14 residues. Germline values: CDR1 SGHDT, CDR2 YYEEEE. J gave up 2 bases and V 4 bases, and 5 bases lay outside the gene matches. CDR3 region: CASSPGGVAYEQYF. As DNA, the CDR3 is TGTGCCAGCAGCCCGGGGGGGGTTGCCTACGAGCAGTACTTC.

The rearrangement links TRBV18 to TRBJ2-5; D might be TRBD2 (6 bases). The ends were cut back, 3 bases at V and 5 bases at J, with 10 bases in the middle. Per germline, CDR1 KGHSH and CDR2 LQKENI. CDR3 length: 13 residues. In DNA form, the CDR3 reads TGTGCCAGCTCACCGGAGGGTGGGGAGACCCAGTACTTC. Translation gives CASSPEGGETQYF.

This chain uses TRBV11-3 with TRBJ2-6, with TRBD1 matching 8 bases. The CDR3 length is 16 residues. J lost 2 bases, V lost 5 bases, and 5 bases had no gene match. CDR1 is SGHNT, CDR2 YENEEA, per germline. CDR3 nucleotides: TGTGCCAGCAGCACCCCCAGGGGGCCTGGGGCCAACGTCCTGACTTTC. Amino acid sequence: CASSTPRGPGANVLTF.

The chain combines TRBV19 with TRBJ2-7; the D is unclear. The CDR3 has 15 residues. The germline gives CDR1 LNHDA, CDR2 SQIVND (reference sequence). V lost 4 bases and J 2 bases, leaving 15 bases between the germline ends. The CDR3 loop is CASSNYPVTPYEQYF. The CDR3 nucleotides are TGTGCCAGTAGTAATTATCCGGTAACCCCCTACGAGCAGTACTTC.

The genes are TRBV7-9 and TRBJ2-5; TRBD2 might be the D (6 bases). The germline gives CDR1 SEHNR, CDR2 FQNEAQ (reference sequence). Trimming removed 3 bases from V and 1 base from J, with 9 bases in between. The CDR3 contains 14 residues. The CDR3 nucleotides read TGTGCCAGCAGCTTGGAGGGCCGCCAAGAGACCCAGTACTTC. Translated, it gives CASSLEGRQETQYF. The entire variable domain, with the rest obtained from reference TRBV7-9 and TRBJ2-5, is as follows: DTGVSQNPRHKITKRGQNVTFRCDPISEHNRLYWYRQTLGQGPEFLTYFQNEAQLEKSRLLSDRFSAERPKGSFSTLEIQRTEQGDSAMYLCASSLEGRQETQYFGPGTRLLVL.

V and J are TRBV4-2 and TRBJ1-5, with 8 bases fitting TRBD1. J lost 7 bases, V lost 0 bases, and 2 bases had no gene match. Germline CDR1 is LGHNA and CDR2 is YNFKEQ. This CDR3 has 14 amino acids. This chain's CDR3 is CASSQDTGGQPQHF. The CDR3 nucleotides read TGTGCCAGCAGCCAAGACACAGGGGGGCAGCCCCAGCATTTT.

The V and J genes are TRBV7-8 and TRBJ2-3, with TRBD2 matching over 8 bases. The V and J ends lost 0 bases and 6 bases, in that order; junction bases with no gene match: 2. From germline, CDR1 is SGHVS and CDR2 FQNEAQ. The CDR3 has 14 residues. CDR3 sequence: CASSLAASGDTQYF. In DNA, the CDR3 is TGTGCCAGCAGCTTAGCGGCTAGCGGGGATACGCAGTATTTT.

The rearrangement joins TRBV18 to TRBJ2-7, with D uncertain. Germline CDR1 KGHSH, CDR2 LQKENI. Trimming stripped 5 bases from V and 3 bases from J, with 14 bases between. The CDR3 is 14 amino acids. CDR3 bases: TGTGCCAGCTCATCTAGTACATTCCGCTACGAGCAGTACTTC. It codes for CASSSSTFRYEQYF.

The CDR3: CASSERGEKLFF. The CDR3 nucleotides are TGTGCCAGCAGTGAAAGGGGGGAAAAACTGTTTTTT. This chain connects TRBV6-1 to TRBJ1-4; D is perhaps TRBD1 (6 bases). V was clipped by 2 bases and J by 8 bases, with 6 bases between them. This CDR3 contains 12 residues. Germline-derived CDR1 and CDR2 are MNHNS and SASEGT.

The rearrangement links TRBV7-9 to TRBJ2-7, with a weak D call TRBD1 (5 bases). CDR1 SEHNR and CDR2 FQNEAQ come from the germline V gene (reference sequence). The CDR3 has 13 amino acids. Trimming removed 4 bases from V and 2 bases from J, with 9 bases in between. CDR3 amino acids: CASSSGQTYEQYF. CDR3 nucleotides: TGTGCCAGCAGCTCCGGACAAACCTACGAGCAGTACTTC.

In its sample, this clone was seen once. The chain couples TRBV2 to TRBJ1-3; D is uncertain. Germline V lookup: CDR1 SNHLY, CDR2 FYNNEI. V lost 7 bases, J lost 0 bases, and 7 bases lay in between. The CDR3 is 13 amino acids. The CDR3 nucleotides read TGTGCCAGCAACGGTGGCTCTGGAAACACCATATATTTT. Its translation is CASNGGSGNTIYF.

The chain combines TRBV6-1 with TRBJ1-5, with 9 bases lining up with TRBD1. V shed 7 bases and J 6 bases; nucleotides not matched to a gene: 10. In germline, CDR1 is MNHNS, CDR2 SASEGT. There are 15 residues in the CDR3. CDR3 sequence (DNA): TGTGCCAGCAAGGGGATAGGGACAGGGTTTCAGCCCCAGCATTTT. Protein product: CASKGIGTGFQPQHF.

CDR3 sequence (DNA): TGCGCCAGCACCAATCCGGGAGAACACTATGGCTACACCTTC. Translated, it gives CASTNPGEHYGYTF. The chain couples TRBV5-1 to TRBJ1-2; D unresolved. There are 14 residues in the CDR3. Germline CDR1 reads SGHRS; CDR2 reads YFSETQ. Trimming removed 6 bases at V and 3 bases at J, with 15 bases between.

The chain recombines TRBV6-1 with TRBJ1-2; 7 bases line up with TRBD1. Trimming at V came to 3 bases and at J to 4 bases, leaving 5 bases not matched to a gene. This CDR3 has 14 residues. Germline V gene data show CDR1 as MNHNS and CDR2 as SASEGT. The CDR3 region has the DNA TGTGCCAGCAGTGATTCCGGGACAGCCTATGGCTACACCTTC. This gives the protein CASSDSGTAYGYTF.

V gene TRBV28 combines with J gene TRBJ2-3; D not resolved. Looked up from germline, CDR1 is MDHEN and CDR2 is SYDVKM. V gave up 6 bases and J gave up 0 bases, with 4 bases separating them. The CDR3 has 12 amino acids. CDR3 nucleotide sequence: TGTGCCAGCAGCCCTAGCACAGATACGCAGTATTTT. Its protein product is CASSPSTDTQYF.

CDR3 coding DNA: TGTGCCAGCAGTTACTCCACGACCTCAGGGGAGCAGTACTTC. Translated: CASSYSTTSGEQYF. The chain employs TRBV6-6 and TRBJ2-7; D may be TRBD1 (5 bases). The CDR3 has 14 amino acids. Germline V gene sequence: CDR1 MNHNY, CDR2 SVGAGI (reference sequence). The V end was cut by 0 bases, the J end by 7 bases, with 13 bases between.

This chain joins TRBV9 and TRBJ2-7, with 12 bases that match TRBD1. From germline, CDR1 is SGDLS and CDR2 YYNGEE. The CDR3 is 18 residues long. V was pared by 0 bases and J by 0 bases, with 7 bases of the junction left unmatched. CDR3 amino acids: CASSVGDRGPSSSYEQYF. The CDR3 DNA sequence: TGTGCCAGCAGCGTAGGGGACAGGGGGCCTTCCAGCTCCTACGAGCAGTACTTC.

V and J are TRBV2 and TRBJ2-3; 8 nucleotides match TRBD2. Germline V lookup: CDR1 SNHLY, CDR2 FYNNEI. Trimming took 6 bases from V and 0 from J; bases not matched to a gene: 5. The CDR3 contains 15 residues. CDR3 sequence: CASSGTSGSTDTQYF. CDR3 sequence (DNA): TGTGCCAGCAGCGGTACTAGCGGTAGCACAGATACGCAGTATTTT. The full variable domain, in which reference TRBV2 and TRBJ2-3 provide the parts outside the CDR3, is EPEVTQTPSHQVTQMGQEVILRCVPISNHLYFYWYRQILGQKVEFLVSFYNNEISEKSEIFDDQFSVERPDGSNFTLKIRSTKLEDSAMYFCASSGTSGSTDTQYFGPGTRLTVL.